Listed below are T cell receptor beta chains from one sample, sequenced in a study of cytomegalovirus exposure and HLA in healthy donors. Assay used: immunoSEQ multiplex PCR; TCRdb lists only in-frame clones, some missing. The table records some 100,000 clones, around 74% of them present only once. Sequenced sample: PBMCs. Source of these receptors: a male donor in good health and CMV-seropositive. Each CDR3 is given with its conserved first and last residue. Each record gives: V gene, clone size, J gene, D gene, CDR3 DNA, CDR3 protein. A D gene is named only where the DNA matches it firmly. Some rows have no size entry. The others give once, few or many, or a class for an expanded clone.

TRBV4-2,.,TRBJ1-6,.,TGTGCCAGCAGCCAAGGCAGGGAGGGCTCACCCCTCCACTTT,CASSQGREGSPLHF
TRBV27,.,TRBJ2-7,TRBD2,TGTGCCAGCAGTTTCCGGGGAGGGAGCGACGAGCAGTACTTC,CASSFRGGSDEQYF
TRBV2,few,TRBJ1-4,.,TGTGCCAGCAGTGAAGTCGGGAGGGGGAATGAAAAACTGTTTTTT,CASSEVGRGNEKLFF
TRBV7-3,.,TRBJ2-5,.,TGTGCCAGCAGCCCAAGGCGGGGGCTAGGCGACCTGGAGACCCAGTACTTC,CASSPRRGLGDLETQYF
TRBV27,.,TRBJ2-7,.,TGTGCCAGCAGTCTTCAAAGCGGCTACGAGCAGTACTTC,CASSLQSGYEQYF
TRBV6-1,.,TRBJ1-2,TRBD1,TGTGCCAGCAGTTTAAACCCGTGGACAGGCGAAGGCTACACCTTC,CASSLNPWTGEGYTF
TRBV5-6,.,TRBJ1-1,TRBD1,TGTGCCAGCAGCTTCAACAGGGGACTCACTGAAGCCTTCTTT,CASSFNRGLTEAFF
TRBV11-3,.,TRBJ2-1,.,TGTGCCAGCAGCACAGGGAGCTCCTACAATGAGCAGTTCTTC,CASSTGSSYNEQFF
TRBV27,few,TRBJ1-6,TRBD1,TGTGCCAGCAGTTTATTCAGGACAGGGGGCCGGGGTTCACCCCTCCACTTT,CASSLFRTGGRGSPLHF
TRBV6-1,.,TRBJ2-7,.,TGTGCCAGCAGTGAAGTGGGCCAGAACTACGAGCAGTACTTC,CASSEVGQNYEQYF
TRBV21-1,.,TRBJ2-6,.,TGTGCCAGCAGCACTCCGCCCAGGACAGATCCCTCTGGGGCCAACGTCCTGACTTTC,CASSTPPRTDPSGANVLTF
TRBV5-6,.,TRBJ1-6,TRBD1,TGTGCCAGCAGCCCCGGGACAGGGTTTGGCTCACCCCTCCACTTT,CASSPGTGFGSPLHF
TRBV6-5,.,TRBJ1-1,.,TGTGCCAGCAGTTACTCCCGGGGAACTGAAGCTTTCTTT,CASSYSRGTEAFF
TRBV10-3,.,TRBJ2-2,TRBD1,TGTGCCATCAGTGAGTCCGGACAGGGAGGCGGCACCGGGGAGCTGTTTTTT,CAISESGQGGGTGELFF
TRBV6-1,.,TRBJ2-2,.,TGTGCCAGCAACGGAGGGTGGGCCGGGGAGCTGTTTTTT,CASNGGWAGELFF
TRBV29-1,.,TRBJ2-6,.,TGCAGCGTTGAACCAGGGTCCGGGGCCAACGTCCTGACTTTC,CSVEPGSGANVLTF
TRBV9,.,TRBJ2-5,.,TGTGCCAGCAGCGGACAGGGAGGAAAAGAGACCCAGTACTTC,CASSGQGGKETQYF
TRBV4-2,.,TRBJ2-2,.,TGTGCCAGCAGCCAAGAAACCTTTCAGACGGGCACCGGGGAGCTGTTTTTT,CASSQETFQTGTGELFF
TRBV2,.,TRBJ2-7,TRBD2,TGTGCCAGCCGGGGTGTGGGGCGGGGGAACTCCTACGAGCAGTACTTC,CASRGVGRGNSYEQYF
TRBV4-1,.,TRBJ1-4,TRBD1,TGCGCCAGCAGCCCCGGGACAGACGAAAAACTGTTTTTT,CASSPGTDEKLFF
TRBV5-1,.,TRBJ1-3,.,TGCGCCAGCAGCGTTGACGGGAGCTCTGGAAACACCATATATTTT,CASSVDGSSGNTIYF
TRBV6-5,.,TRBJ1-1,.,TGTGCCAGCACTCCTTCACAGGGTAACACTGAAGCTTTCTTT,CASTPSQGNTEAFF
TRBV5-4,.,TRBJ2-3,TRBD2,TGTGCCAGCAGCTTGGCCGTTGCGGGGGGCACAGATACGCAGTATTTT,CASSLAVAGGTDTQYF
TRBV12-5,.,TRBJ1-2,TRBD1,TGTGCTAGCGGTTTGCGGACTTCAGGGGACAGTGGGGGCTACACCTTC,CASGLRTSGDSGGYTF
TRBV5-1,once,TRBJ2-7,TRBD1,TGCGCCAGCAGCTTGGAGGGGACAGGGTACGAGCAGTACTTC,CASSLEGTGYEQYF
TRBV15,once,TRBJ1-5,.,TGTGCCACCAGCAGAGATTTAGTTAGGAGTAGCAATCAGCCCCAGCATTTT,CATSRDLVRSSNQPQHF
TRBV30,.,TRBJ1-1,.,TGTGCCTGGAACGAGGGACAGAACACTGAAGCTTTCTTT,CAWNEGQNTEAFF
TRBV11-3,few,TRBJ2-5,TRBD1,TGTGCCAGCAAAGGGGACAGCCAAGAGACCCAGTACTTC,CASKGDSQETQYF
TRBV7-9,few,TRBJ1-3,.,TGTGCCAGCAGCCCAGGGGCGGGAAACACCATATATTTT,CASSPGAGNTIYF
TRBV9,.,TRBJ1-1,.,TGTGCCAGCAGCGTAGCTCCAGGGGCGACTGAAGCTTTCTTT,CASSVAPGATEAFF
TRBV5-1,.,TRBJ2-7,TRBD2,TGCGCCAGCAGCCCGACAGCGGGGGGTCCCCTCTACGAGCAGTACTTC,CASSPTAGGPLYEQYF